What follows are 10 T cell receptor beta chains derived from one specimen sequenced in a study of T-cell memory formation after mild COVID-19. TCRdb reprocessed the 5' RACE reads via MiXCR and lists one record per CDR3 protein. The table includes a few hundred thousand distinct CDR3 sequences, approximately 16% detected once. The material sequenced was PBMCs or a T cell subset sorted from them (not recorded which). The origin of the receptors is a young man who had mild COVID-19 (a few samples of this study predate the infection). Cell type and time point are not known.

The V call is TRBV5-4, the J call TRBJ2-7; D gene uncertain. The CDR3 consists of 13 residues. The germline gives CDR1 SGHNT, CDR2 YYREEE (reference sequence). Trimming pared 0 bases from V and 7 bases from J, leaving 11 bases between. CDR3 in amino acids: CASSLVGEGEQYF. The DNA for the CDR3 is TGTGCCAGCAGCTTGGTCGGTGAAGGGGAGCAGTACTTC.

As DNA, the CDR3 is TGCAGCGTGGAAACGACAGGGGCCACAGATACGCAGTATTTT. It translates to CSVETTGATDTQYF. The chain uses TRBV29-1 and TRBJ2-3, with 8 positions matching TRBD1. The V gene's germline CDR1 is SQVTM and CDR2 ANQGSEA. The CDR3 is made up of 14 amino acids. With 6 bases clipped from V and 2 bases from J, the junction kept 7 bases outside the gene matches.

The chain carries TRBV9 and TRBJ1-1; D gene unclear. CDR1 SGDLS and CDR2 YYNGEE come from the germline V gene. V was clipped by 0 bases and J by 6 bases, with 3 bases between them. The CDR3 is 11 residues long. CDR3 sequence reads: CASSVEPEAFF. Here the CDR3 DNA reads TGTGCCAGCAGCGTAGAACCTGAAGCTTTCTTT.

Ten or more counts support this clonotype. This chain's CDR3 is CASSLIGGQPYNEQFF. The CDR3 nucleotides are TGTGCCAGCAGCTTAATCGGAGGACAGCCATACAATGAGCAGTTCTTC. The rearrangement links TRBV7-3 to TRBJ2-1; possibly TRBD1 for D (6 bases). Trimming shortened V by 1 base and J by 4 bases, and 14 bases separated the two germline ends. The CDR3 is 16 amino acids. Germline CDR1 reads SGHTA; CDR2 reads FQGTGA.

This clonotype occurred a few times. The chain combines TRBV7-2 with TRBJ2-3; D perhaps matches TRBD2 (6 bases). Germline-derived CDR1 and CDR2 are SGHTA and FQGNSA. CDR3 length: 14 residues. The ends were cut back, 8 bases at V and 2 bases at J, with 14 bases in the middle. CDR3 DNA sequence: TGTGCCAGCGACCCGGGGGACGTCACAGATACGCAGTATTTT. This sequence encodes CASDPGDVTDTQYF.

This clonotype was found a few times. The chain links TRBV25-1 to TRBJ2-7; 10 bases are shared with TRBD1. The germline V gene encodes CDR1 MGHDK and CDR2 SYGVNS. The CDR3 contains 15 residues. Unmatched junction bases numbered 6, after V lost 5 bases and J lost 2 bases. In DNA form, the CDR3 reads TGTGCCAGCAGTTGGATGGGGACAGGGGCCTACGAGCAGTACTTC. This translates into CASSWMGTGAYEQYF.

This clonotype was counted between two and nine times. The V and J genes are TRBV7-6 and TRBJ2-3; TRBD2 is a possible D gene (5 bases). CDR3 length: 13 residues. V shed 5 bases and J shed 12 bases, with 18 bases lying between them. CDR1 and CDR2 (germline): SGHVS, FNYEAQ. Here the CDR3 reads CASSPNSLGSQYF. The CDR3, as DNA: TGTGCCAGCAGCCCCAACTCACTAGGAAGCCAGTATTTT. Supplemented by reference TRBV7-6 and TRBJ2-3, the full variable domain reads GAGVSQSPRYKVTKRGQDVALRCDPISGHVSLYWYRQALGQGPEFLTYFNYEAQQDKSGLPNDRFSAERPEGSISTLTIQRTEQRDSAMYRCASSPNSLGSQYFGPGTRLTVL.

A few counts support this clonotype. The rearrangement joins TRBV12-5 to TRBJ2-5, with D perhaps TRBD2 (6 bases). CDR1 is LGHNT, CDR2 FRNRAP, per germline. V dropped 0 bases and J dropped 5 bases, with 13 bases sitting between them. This CDR3 has 15 amino acids. CDR3 nucleotides: TGTGCTAGTGGTTTGGTGCGGGGCCCAGGGGAGACCCAGTACTTC. Its translation: CASGLVRGPGETQYF.

The chain has TRBV4-1 and TRBJ1-5; maybe TRBD1 (6 bases). The CDR3 sequence is 18 residues long. Per germline, CDR1 MGHRA and CDR2 YSYEKL. Between the trimmed V and J ends, which lost 2 bases and 7 bases, there was a span of 24 bases. CDR3 loop: CASSQRWGHPTVVQPQHF. The DNA of the CDR3 is TGCGCCAGCAGCCAACGATGGGGACACCCTACAGTAGTGCAGCCCCAGCATTTT.

The rearrangement joins TRBV25-1 to TRBJ1-6; D is ambiguous. This CDR3 has 16 residues. V shed 3 bases and J shed 3 bases, with 12 bases lying between them. Germline V gene lookup returns CDR1 MGHDK and CDR2 SYGVNS. CDR3 in amino acids: CASSDGRQFYNSPLHF. CDR3 bases: TGTGCCAGCAGTGATGGGAGGCAGTTCTATAATTCACCCCTCCACTTT.